The clone carrying this TCR delta chain has only a few counts. This probably arose from a read error, given a far larger clone one base away. Other DNA variants within this sample encode the same CDR3. The data were taken from a study of gamma-delta T cells after stem cell transplantation. Germline V gene data show CDR1 as GEAIGNYY and CDR2 as EKD. There are 13 residues in the CDR3. TCRdb reanalyzed the RT-PCR reads using CATT. The repertoire holds around 620 delta-chain clones, with 20% to 25% as singletons. This sequence joins TRDV2 and TRDJ1; 9 nucleotides line up with TRDD3. The receptor was derived from a human donor. It is not recorded whose cells these are; they may come from a transplant donor. The sequencing sample was made of gamma-delta T cells. The CDR3 nucleotides read TGCGCCTGTGACACCTGGGGGATCGATAAACTCATCTTT. It is translated as CACDTWGIDKLIF.